This TCR beta chain was documented in a study of glioma-infiltrating T cells after dendritic cell vaccination. General study findings and limits: Few patients contributed both blood and tumor specimens.

As to time point: after dendritic cell vaccination, including at tumor progression/relapse. With respect to this clone: The antigen is not known.

Assay: immunoSEQ multiplex PCR; the TCRdb copy retains only in-frame clones and omits some. The sample includes tens of thousands of clones, roughly 80% of them seen just once. Germline assignment: CDR1 SQVTM and CDR2 ANQGSEA. V was pared by 2 bases and J by 7 bases, with 9 bases of the junction left unmatched. CDR3 length: 14 residues. This chain joins TRBV29-1 and TRBJ1-2; 8 bases fit TRBD1. This receptor was identified in a human donor with glioblastoma. This specimen consisted of blood, obtained after dendritic cell vaccination. The CDR3 coding sequence is TGCAGCGTTGAAATAGGGACAGGCTTGGGTGGCTACACCTTC. As protein: CSVEIGTGLGGYTF. Combining the CDR3 with reference TRBV29-1 and TRBJ1-2 gives the whole variable domain SAVISQKPSRDICQRGTSLTIQCQVDSQVTMMFWYRQQPGQSLTLIATANQGSEATYESGFVIDKFPISRPNLTFSTLTVSNMSPEDSSIYLCSVEIGTGLGGYTFGSGTRLTVV.